Sequencing of this TCR beta chain was carried out in a study of cytomegalovirus exposure and HLA in healthy donors. About the research overall: The 90 to 150 validation repertoires, a later analysis reported, used the same platform as the approximately 730 repertoires from the first cohort.

This clone was detected once. The antigen is not known. Study-wide findings and caveats: Among TCR sequences, most were rare, though some public TCRs appeared in many donors. According to reports, the classifier identified cytomegalovirus status with high specificity and sensitivity. Some TCR beta chains (approximately 180 of them) were listed as cytomegalovirus-associated.

With 3 bases removed from V and 5 bases from J, the gap between germline ends came to 13 bases. The CDR3 loop spans 14 amino acids. CDR1 and CDR2 (germline): SGHAT, FQNNGV. Method: immunoSEQ multiplex PCR; TCRdb's copy keeps in-frame clones and lacks some. In the table there are 100,000 to 150,000 clones, nearly 90% of which are singletons. This TCR was recovered from a woman younger than 30 in good health and CMV-seronegative. The material sequenced was PBMCs. V and J are TRBV11-2 and TRBJ1-2; D gene unclear. CDR3 amino acids: CASSFLVWVYGYTF. The CDR3 DNA reads as TGTGCCAGCAGCTTTCTAGTCTGGGTGTATGGCTACACCTTC.